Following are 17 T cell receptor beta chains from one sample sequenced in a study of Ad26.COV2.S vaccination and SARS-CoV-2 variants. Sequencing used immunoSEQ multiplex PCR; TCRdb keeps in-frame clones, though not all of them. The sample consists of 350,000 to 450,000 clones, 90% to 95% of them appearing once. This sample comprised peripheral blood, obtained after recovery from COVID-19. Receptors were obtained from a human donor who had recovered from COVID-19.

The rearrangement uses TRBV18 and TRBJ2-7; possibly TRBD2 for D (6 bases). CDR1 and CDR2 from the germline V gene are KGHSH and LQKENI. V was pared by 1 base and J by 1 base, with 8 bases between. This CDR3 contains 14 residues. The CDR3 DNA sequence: TGTGCCAGCTCACCACGCGGGGATTCCTACGAGCAGTACTTC. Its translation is CASSPRGDSYEQYF.

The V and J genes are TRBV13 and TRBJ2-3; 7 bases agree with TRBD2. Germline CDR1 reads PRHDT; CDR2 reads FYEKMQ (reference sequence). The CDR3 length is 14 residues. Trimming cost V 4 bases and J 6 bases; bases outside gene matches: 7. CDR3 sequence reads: CASSSTSVTDTQYF. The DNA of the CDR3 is TGTGCCAGCAGCTCTACTAGCGTCACGGATACGCAGTATTTT.

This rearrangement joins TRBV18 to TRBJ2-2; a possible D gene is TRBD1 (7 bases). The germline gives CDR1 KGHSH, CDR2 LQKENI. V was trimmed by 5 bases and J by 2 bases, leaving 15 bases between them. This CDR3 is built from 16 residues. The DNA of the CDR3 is TGTGCCAGCTCAGCGGGACAGCGCTCAAACACCGGGGAGCTGTTTTTT. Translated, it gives CASSAGQRSNTGELFF.

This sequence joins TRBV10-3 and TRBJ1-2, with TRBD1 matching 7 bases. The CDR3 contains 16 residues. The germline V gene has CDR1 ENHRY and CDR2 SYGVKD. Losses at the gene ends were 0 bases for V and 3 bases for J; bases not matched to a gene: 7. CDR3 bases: TGTGCCATCAGTGAGTCGACTACGGGACAGCACTATGGCTACACCTTC. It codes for CAISESTTGQHYGYTF.

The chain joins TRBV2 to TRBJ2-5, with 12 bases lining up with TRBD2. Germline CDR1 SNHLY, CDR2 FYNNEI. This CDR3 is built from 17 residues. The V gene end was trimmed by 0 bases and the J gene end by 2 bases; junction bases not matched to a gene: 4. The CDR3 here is CASSEARLAGVQETQYF. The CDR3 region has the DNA TGTGCCAGCAGTGAAGCGCGACTAGCGGGGGTTCAAGAGACCCAGTACTTC. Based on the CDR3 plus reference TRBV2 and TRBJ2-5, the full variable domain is EPEVTQTPSHQVTQMGQEVILRCVPISNHLYFYWYRQILGQKVEFLVSFYNNEISEKSEIFDDQFSVERPDGSNFTLKIRSTKLEDSAMYFCASSEARLAGVQETQYFGPGTRLLVL.

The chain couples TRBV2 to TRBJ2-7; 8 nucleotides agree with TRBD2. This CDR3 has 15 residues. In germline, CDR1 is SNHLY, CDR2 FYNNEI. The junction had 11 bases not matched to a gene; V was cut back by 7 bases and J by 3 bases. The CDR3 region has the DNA TGTGCCAGCACCCCGCGGGGGGCGATAAACTACGAGCAGTACTTC. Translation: CASTPRGAINYEQYF.

The CDR3 sequence is CASSSWAMHTDTQYF. In nucleotides, the CDR3 is TGTGCCAGCAGCTCTTGGGCTATGCACACAGATACGCAGTATTTT. The V gene is TRBV7-9, the J gene TRBJ2-3; D is ambiguous. Per germline, CDR1 SEHNR and CDR2 FQNEAQ (reference sequence). The CDR3 runs 15 residues. V was cut by 4 bases and J by 2 bases, with 13 bases left in between.

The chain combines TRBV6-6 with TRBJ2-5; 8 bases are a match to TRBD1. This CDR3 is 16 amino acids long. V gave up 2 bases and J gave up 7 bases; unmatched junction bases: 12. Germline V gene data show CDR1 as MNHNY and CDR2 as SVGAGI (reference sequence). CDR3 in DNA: TGTGCCAGCAGTTACCCCCCTCAGGGGGCGGTCGGGACCCAGTACTTC. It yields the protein CASSYPPQGAVGTQYF.

CDR3 DNA sequence: TGTGCCAGCAGCGTAGGGGTCTCTGGCTACACCTTC. Its translation: CASSVGVSGYTF. The chain couples TRBV9 to TRBJ1-2; no reliable D call. V was shortened by 0 bases and J by 7 bases, with 7 bases between the two germline ends. Germline V gene data show CDR1 as SGDLS and CDR2 as YYNGEE. The CDR3 covers 12 residues.

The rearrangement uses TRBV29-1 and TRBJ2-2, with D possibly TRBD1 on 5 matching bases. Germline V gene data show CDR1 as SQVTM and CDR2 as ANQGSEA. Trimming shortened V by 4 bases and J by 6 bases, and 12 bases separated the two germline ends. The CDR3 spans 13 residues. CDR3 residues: CSVASGIPGELFF. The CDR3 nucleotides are TGCAGCGTTGCATCAGGGATCCCCGGGGAGCTGTTTTTT.

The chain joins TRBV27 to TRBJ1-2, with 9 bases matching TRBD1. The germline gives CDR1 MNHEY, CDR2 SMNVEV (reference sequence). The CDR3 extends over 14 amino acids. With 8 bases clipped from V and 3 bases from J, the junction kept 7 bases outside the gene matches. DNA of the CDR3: TGTGCCAGCGGTAGGACAGGGGAACACTATGGCTACACCTTC. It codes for CASGRTGEHYGYTF.

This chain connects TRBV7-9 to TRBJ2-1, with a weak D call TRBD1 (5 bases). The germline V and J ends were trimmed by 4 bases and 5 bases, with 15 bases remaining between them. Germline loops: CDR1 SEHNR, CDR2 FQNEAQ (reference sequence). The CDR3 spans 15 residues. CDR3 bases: TGTGCCAGCAGCTCCACTCTGGCCAGGGACAATGAGCAGTTCTTC. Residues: CASSSTLARDNEQFF. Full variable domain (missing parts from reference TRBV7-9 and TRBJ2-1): DTGVSQNPRHKITKRGQNVTFRCDPISEHNRLYWYRQTLGQGPEFLTYFQNEAQLEKSRLLSDRFSAERPKGSFSTLEIQRTEQGDSAMYLCASSSTLARDNEQFFGPGTRLTVL.

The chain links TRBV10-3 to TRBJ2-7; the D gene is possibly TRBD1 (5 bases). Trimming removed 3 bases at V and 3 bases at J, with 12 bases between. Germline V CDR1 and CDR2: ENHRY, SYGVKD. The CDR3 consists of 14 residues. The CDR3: CAISDRQGNYEQYF. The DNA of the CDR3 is TGTGCCATCAGTGACAGGCAGGGAAACTACGAGCAGTACTTC.

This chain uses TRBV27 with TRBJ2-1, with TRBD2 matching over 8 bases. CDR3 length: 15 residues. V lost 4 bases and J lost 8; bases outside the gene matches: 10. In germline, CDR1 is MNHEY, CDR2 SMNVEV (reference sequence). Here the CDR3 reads CASSSGGAERYEQFF. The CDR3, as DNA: TGTGCCAGCAGTTCCGGGGGGGCCGAGAGGTATGAGCAGTTCTTC.

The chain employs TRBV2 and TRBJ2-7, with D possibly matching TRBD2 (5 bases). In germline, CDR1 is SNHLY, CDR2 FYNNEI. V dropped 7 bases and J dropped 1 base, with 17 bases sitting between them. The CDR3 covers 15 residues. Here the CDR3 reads CASTQTVGLSYEQYF. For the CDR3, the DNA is TGTGCCAGCACCCAAACCGTAGGACTTTCCTACGAGCAGTACTTC.

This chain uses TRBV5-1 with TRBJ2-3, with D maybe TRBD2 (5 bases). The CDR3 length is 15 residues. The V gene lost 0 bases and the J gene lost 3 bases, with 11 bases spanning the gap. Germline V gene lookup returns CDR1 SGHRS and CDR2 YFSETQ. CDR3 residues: CASSLEGVLTDTQYF. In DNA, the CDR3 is TGCGCCAGCAGCTTGGAGGGAGTGTTGACAGATACGCAGTATTTT.

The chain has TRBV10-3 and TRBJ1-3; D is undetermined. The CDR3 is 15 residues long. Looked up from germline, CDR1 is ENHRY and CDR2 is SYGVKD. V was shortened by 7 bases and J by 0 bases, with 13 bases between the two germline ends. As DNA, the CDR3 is TGTGCCATCAAAGCAGTTATTGACTCTGGAAACACCATATATTTT. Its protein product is CAIKAVIDSGNTIYF.